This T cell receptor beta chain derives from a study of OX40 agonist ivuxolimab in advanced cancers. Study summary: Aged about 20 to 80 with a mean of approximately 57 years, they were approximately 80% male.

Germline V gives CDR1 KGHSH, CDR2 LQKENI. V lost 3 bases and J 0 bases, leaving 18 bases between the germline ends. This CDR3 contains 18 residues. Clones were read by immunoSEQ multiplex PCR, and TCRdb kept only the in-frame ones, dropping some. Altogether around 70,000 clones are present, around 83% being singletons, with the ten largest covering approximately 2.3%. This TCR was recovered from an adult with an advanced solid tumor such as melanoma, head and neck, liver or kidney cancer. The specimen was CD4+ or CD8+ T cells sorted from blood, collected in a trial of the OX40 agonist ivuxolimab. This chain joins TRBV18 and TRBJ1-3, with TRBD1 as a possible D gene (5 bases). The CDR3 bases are TGTGCCAGCTCACCTGGGGCGGCGGAAAGTGCCTCTGGAAACACCATATATTTT. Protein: CASSPGAAESASGNTIYF.